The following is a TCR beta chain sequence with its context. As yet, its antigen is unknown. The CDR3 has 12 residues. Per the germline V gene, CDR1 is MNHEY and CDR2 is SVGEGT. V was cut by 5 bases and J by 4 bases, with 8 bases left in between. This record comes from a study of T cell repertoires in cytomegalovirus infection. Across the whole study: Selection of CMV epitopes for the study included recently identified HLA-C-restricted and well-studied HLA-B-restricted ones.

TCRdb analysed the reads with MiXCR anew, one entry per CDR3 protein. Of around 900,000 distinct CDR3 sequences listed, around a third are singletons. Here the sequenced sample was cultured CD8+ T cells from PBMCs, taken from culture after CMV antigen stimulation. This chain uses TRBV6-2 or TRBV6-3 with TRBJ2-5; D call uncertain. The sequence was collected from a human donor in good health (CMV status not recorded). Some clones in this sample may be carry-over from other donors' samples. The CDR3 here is CASSTWGETQYF. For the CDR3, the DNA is TGTGCCAGCAGTACGTGGGGAGAGACCCAGTACTTC.